The subject of this entry is one T cell receptor beta chain. The sample originates from a study of blood T cells in healthy people across ages. This CDR3 has 14 residues. Germline V lookup: CDR1 WSHSY, CDR2 SAAADI. Extraction yielded at least 6 micrograms of total RNA per sample. Primers used in a second PCR of about 6 to 12 cycles were a sample-barcoded 5' primer and a J-beta primer mix. TCRdb called the 5' RACE reads again in MiXCR, with one record for every CDR3 protein. Here the sample spans about 1,800,000 distinct CDR3 sequences, 28% being singletons. Specimen: blood. V usage is TRBV10-2 and J usage is TRBJ2-2; D call uncertain. This TCR came from a woman under 40 in good health. The CDR3 region has the DNA TGCGGCTCTAGACGCACCACGAACACCGGGGAGCTGTTTTTT. This gives the protein CGSRRTTNTGELFF.